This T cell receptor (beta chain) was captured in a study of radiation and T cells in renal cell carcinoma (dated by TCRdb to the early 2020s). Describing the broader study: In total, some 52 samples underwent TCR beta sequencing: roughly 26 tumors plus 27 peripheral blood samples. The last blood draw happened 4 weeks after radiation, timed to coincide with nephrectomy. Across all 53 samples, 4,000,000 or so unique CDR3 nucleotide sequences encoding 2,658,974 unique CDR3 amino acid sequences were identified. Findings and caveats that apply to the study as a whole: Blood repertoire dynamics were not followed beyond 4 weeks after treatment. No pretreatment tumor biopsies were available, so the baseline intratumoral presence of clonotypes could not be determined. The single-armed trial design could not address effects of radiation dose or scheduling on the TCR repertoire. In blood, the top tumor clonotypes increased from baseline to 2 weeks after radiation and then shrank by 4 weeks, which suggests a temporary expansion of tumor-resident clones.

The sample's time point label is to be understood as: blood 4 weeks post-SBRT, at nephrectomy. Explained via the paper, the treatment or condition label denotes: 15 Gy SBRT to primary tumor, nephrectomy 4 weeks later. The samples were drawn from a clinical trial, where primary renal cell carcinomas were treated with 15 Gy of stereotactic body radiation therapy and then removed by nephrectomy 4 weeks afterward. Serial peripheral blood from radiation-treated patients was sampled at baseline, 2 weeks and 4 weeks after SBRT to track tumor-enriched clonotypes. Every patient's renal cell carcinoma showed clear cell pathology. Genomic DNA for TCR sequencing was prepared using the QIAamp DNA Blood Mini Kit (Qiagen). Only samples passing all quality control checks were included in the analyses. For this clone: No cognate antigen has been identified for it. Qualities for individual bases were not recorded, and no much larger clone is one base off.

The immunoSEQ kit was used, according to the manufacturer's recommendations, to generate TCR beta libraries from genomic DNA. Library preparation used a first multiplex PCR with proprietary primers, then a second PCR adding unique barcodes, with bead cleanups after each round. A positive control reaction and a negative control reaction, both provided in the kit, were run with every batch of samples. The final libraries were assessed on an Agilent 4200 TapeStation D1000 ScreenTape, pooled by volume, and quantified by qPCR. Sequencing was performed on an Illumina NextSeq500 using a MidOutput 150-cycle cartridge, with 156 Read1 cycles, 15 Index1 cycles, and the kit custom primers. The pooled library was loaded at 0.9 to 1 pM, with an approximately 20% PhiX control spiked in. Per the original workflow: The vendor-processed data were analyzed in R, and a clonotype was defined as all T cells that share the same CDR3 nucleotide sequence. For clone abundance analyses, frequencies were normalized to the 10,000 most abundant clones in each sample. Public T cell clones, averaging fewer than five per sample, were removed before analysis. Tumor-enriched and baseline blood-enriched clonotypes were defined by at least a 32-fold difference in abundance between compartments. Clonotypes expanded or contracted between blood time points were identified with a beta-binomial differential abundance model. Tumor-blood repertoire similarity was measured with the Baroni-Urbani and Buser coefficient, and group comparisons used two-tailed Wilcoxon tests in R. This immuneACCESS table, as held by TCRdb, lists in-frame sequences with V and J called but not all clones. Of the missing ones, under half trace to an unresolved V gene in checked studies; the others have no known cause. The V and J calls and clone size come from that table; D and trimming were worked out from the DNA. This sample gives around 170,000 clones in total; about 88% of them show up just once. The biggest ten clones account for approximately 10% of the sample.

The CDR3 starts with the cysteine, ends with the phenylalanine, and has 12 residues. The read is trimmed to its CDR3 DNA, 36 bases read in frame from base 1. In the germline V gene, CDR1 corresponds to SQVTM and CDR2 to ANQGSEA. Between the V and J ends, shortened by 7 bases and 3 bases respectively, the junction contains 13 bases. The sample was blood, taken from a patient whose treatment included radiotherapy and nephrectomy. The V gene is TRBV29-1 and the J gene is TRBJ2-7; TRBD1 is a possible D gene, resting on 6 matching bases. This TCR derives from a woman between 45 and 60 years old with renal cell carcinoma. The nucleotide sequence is TGCAGCGGTACGACAGGTAGCTACGAGCAGTACTTC. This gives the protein CSGTTGSYEQYF.